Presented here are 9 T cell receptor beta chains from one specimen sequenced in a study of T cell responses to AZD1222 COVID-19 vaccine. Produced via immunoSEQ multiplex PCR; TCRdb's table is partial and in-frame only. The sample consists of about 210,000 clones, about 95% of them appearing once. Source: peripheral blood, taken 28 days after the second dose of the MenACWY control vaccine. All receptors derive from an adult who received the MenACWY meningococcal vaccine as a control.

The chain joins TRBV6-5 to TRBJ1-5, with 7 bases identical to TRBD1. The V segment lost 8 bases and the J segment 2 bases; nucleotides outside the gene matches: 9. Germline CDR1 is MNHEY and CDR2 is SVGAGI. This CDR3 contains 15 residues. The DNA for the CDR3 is TGTGCCAGCTCCTACCCTGGGACAGGCAATCAGCCCCAGCATTTT. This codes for CASSYPGTGNQPQHF.

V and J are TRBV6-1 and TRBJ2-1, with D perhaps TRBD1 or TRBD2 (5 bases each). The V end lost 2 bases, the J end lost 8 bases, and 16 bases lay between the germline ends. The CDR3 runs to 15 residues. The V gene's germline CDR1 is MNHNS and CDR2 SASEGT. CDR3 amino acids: CASSEQGPLGDEQFF. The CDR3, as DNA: TGTGCCAGCAGTGAACAGGGACCGCTTGGCGATGAGCAGTTCTTC.

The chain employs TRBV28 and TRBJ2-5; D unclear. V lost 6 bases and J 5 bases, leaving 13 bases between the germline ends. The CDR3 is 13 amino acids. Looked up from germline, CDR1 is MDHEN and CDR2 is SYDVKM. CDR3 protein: CASSPTSRETQYF. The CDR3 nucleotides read TGTGCCAGCAGCCCCACCTCTCGTGAGACCCAGTACTTC.

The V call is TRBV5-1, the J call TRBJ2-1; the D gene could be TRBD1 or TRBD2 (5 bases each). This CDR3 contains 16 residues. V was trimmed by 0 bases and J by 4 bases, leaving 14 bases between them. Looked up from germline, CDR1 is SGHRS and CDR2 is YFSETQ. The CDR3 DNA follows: TGCGCCAGCAGCTTGGCCGGGACCACGGTATACAATGAGCAGTTCTTC. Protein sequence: CASSLAGTTVYNEQFF.

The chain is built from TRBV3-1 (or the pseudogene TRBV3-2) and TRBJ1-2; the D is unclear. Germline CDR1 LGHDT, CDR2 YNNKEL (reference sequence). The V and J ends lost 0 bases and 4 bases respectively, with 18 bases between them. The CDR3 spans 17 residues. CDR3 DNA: TGTGCCAGCAGCCAAGATTATAGTCCGGGCAGAGTCTATGGCTACACCTTC. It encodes CASSQDYSPGRVYGYTF.

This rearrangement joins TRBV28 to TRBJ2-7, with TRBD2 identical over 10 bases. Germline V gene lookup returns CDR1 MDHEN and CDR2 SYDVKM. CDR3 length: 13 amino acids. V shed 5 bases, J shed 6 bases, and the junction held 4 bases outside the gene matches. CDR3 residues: CASSPLAGVEQYF. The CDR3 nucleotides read TGTGCCAGCAGTCCTCTAGCGGGAGTCGAGCAGTACTTC.

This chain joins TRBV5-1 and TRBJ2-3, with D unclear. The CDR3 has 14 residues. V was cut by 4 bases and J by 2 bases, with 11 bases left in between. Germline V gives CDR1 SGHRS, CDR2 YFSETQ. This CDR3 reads CASSPNGLTDTQYF. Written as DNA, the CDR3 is TGCGCCAGCAGCCCCAACGGCCTCACAGATACGCAGTATTTT.

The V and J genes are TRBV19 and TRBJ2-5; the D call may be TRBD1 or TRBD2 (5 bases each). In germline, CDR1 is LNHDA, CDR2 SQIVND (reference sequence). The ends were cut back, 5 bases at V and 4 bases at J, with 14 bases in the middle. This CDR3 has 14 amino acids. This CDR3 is CASSPTRGRETQYF. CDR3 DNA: TGTGCCAGTAGTCCTACGAGGGGCCGAGAGACCCAGTACTTC.

The DNA of the CDR3 is TGTGCCAGCAGTTATGGACAGGGGAGGAACACTGAAGCTTTCTTT. It encodes CASSYGQGRNTEAFF. V usage is TRBV6-5 and J usage is TRBJ1-1, with 9 bases fitting TRBD1. Germline V CDR1 and CDR2: MNHEY, SVGAGI. There are 15 residues in the CDR3. V was clipped by 3 bases and J by 1 base; unmatched bases: 3.